This TCR beta chain came from a study of T cells in Graves' hyperthyroidism and ophthalmopathy (dated by TCRdb to the late 2010s). At the level of the whole study: Peripheral blood samples were taken at the time of initial diagnosis, prior to any treatment. To identify distinguishing TCR V-J signatures, a discovery cohort of about a hundred patients was used, comprising 43 with Graves' ophthalmopathy and some 57 with stable Graves' hyperthyroidism. Prospective prediction of ophthalmopathy was tested in an independent validation cohort of some 19 hyperthyroidism patients and some 17 patients who later progressed to ophthalmopathy. For training and testing, the 100 patients in the discovery cohort were randomly divided in a 7:3 ratio. The study also compared thyroid tissue and blood T-cell repertoires from roughly six Graves' hyperthyroidism patients. Once sampling was done, hyperthyroidism patients were given methimazole at a starting dose of 30 mg daily, whereas ophthalmopathy patients were given high-dose intravenous methylprednisolone. TCR Vbeta CDR3 sequencing of roughly 140 peripheral blood samples (more than 40 ophthalmopathy, 75 to 85 hyperthyroidism and roughly 17 progressor patients) is reported in the paper.

CDR1 and CDR2, per the germline V gene (reference sequence), are DFQATT and SNEGSKA. V loses 4 bases at its end and J loses 0 bases; junction bases beyond the gene matches: 5. The CDR3 runs 17 amino acids, cysteine and phenylalanine included. Of all the DNA, just the CDR3 is kept, 51 bases in frame from base 1. The TCR beta CDR3 regions were amplified from RNA transcripts. A first-round RT-PCR of the TCR CDR3 used the HTBI primer set with the Qiagen OneStep RT-PCR kit. Libraries were constructed in a second round of multiplex PCR, after which size selection and purification were performed. Sequencing of the libraries was done on an Illumina HiSeq2000 using paired-end 100 bp reads. Turning to the authors' computational methods: SOAPnuke was used to process the raw data, removing reads that contained adapters or uncalled bases, had a mean Phred below 15, or lacked an exact match to the constant primer or identifier. High-quality paired reads were merged with COPE v1.2.5, and unique nucleotide sequences were defined as clonotypes. MiTCR v1.1 was used to align clonotypes to the IMGT TRBV, TRBD and TRBJ reference segments. Only V-J combinations with frequency above 0.0001, covering about 99% of repertoires, were analysed. The TCS score was defined as the ratio of F50 (clonal expansion) to E x V (chaos), calculated using BLOSUM62-based TCRdist between CDR3 peptides within each V-J. Welch's t-statistics and random forest reduced 450 to 600 V-J features to 13, which were used in a naive Bayes classifier (R e1071). TCRdb took the public reads, trimmed them with fastp at Q25, ran MiXCR for clone calling and kept in-frame beta chains. Each entry merges the rows of one CDR3 protein and shows their most common DNA and genes. The V and J calls, along with clone size, are taken from TCRdb and not from the paper's own processing. The sample table lists hundreds of thousands of distinct CDR3 sequences, 14% of them with a count of one. About 10% of the sample is taken by the ten largest.

Comments on this clonotype: Its antigen has not been determined. No base-level quality is on record; no much larger clone is a single base apart.

Stable Graves' hyperthyroidism was defined as the absence of progression to ophthalmopathy over 18 months of follow-up. Hyperthyroidism patients were newly diagnosed, had a disease duration of under 2 months, and were aged 18 to 65 years. The study excluded patients with uncontrolled infections, other autoimmune diseases, pregnancy or lactation. Diagnoses were established on the basis of clinical symptoms, serum thyroxine and TRAb, thyroid ultrasound, and orbital computed tomography. PBMCs were separated from roughly 9.3 ml of fresh peripheral blood using Ficoll-Paque density gradient centrifugation. Total RNA was extracted with Trizol reagent, and quality was checked on an Agilent 2100 Bioanalyzer. The full study reports these points: Ophthalmopathy was separated from stable hyperthyroidism by a 13 V-J signature model, with over 85% sensitivity and 81% to 83% specificity obtained in cross-validation and 80%/75% obtained in testing. No statistical method was used to fix the sample size in advance, and group allocation was not hidden from the investigators. Most expanded thyroid clonotypes (frequency above 0.001) were also found in blood, which suggests that blood repertoires may mirror thyroid immune responses. In validation, progression to ophthalmopathy was predicted by the model with 55% to 71% sensitivity and roughly 72% specificity, a median of approximately 6.5 months before onset.

Sequenced input: blood. The sequence joins TRBV20-1 to TRBJ1-6; TRBD1 fits 11 bases in the junction. This receptor was obtained from a woman in her late teens or twenties with Graves' hyperthyroidism. The CDR3 region has the sequence CSAKDRGRSSYNSPLHF. The sequence in DNA is TGCAGTGCTAAGGACAGGGGGCGGAGCTCCTATAATTCACCCCTCCACTTT.